The subject of this entry is one TCR beta chain. The target antigen is unknown. The sample is drawn from a study of shared clonotypes between healthy human individuals. Study-level information: Donors had three CD4 naive, three CD4 memory, two CD8 naive and one CD8 memory plate apiece.

Whole-study findings and limits: Naive subsets generally had larger estimated richness than memory subsets.

Trimming cost V 6 bases and J 1 base, with 12 bases left between them. The CDR3 contains 14 residues. Germline lookup yields CDR1 LNHDA and CDR2 SQIVND (reference sequence). The authors distributed each subset's genomic DNA evenly over several immunoSEQ plates. Using immunoSEQ multiplex PCR, the repertoire was profiled, and TCRdb retains in-frame clones only, with some absent. The repertoire includes around 1.6 million clones, 95% to 99% of them detected once, and around 0.47% sits in the top ten. The rearrangement links TRBV19 to TRBJ1-1; D gene unclear. The origin of this receptor is a man aged 25 to 40 in good health. Source material: naive CD4+ T cells sorted from blood. The subset is: CD45RA+ positively selected. CDR3 region: CASSNVGRNTEAFF. The DNA for the CDR3 is TGTGCCAGTAGCAACGTTGGGAGGAACACTGAAGCTTTCTTT.